Listed below are T cell receptor beta chains from one sample, sequenced in a study of early stage breast cancer tumors. Libraries were prepared by immunoSEQ multiplex PCR; TCRdb keeps only in-frame clonotypes and omits some of them. Among 25,000 to 30,000 clones listed, approximately 72% were seen once. The sample taken for sequencing was blood. These receptors were collected from a person aged 45 to 60 with breast cancer. Each CDR3 is given with its conserved first and last residue. D genes are given only for firm matches. Clone size is stated in some rows and not others, as once, few, many or a class when expanded.

clone_size | d_call | j_call | v_call | cdr3_aa | cdr3_nt
. | TRBD1 | TRBJ1-2 | TRBV29-1 | CSADRAGYGYTF | TGCAGCGCGGACAGGGCTGGCTATGGCTACACCTTC
. | TRBD2 | TRBJ2-7 | TRBV6-5 | CASRTGGIGYEQYF | TGTGCCAGCCGAACGGGGGGTATTGGGTACGAGCAGTACTTC
. | . | TRBJ2-3 | TRBV7-9 | CASSHGTTDTQYF | TGTGCCAGCAGCCACGGGACAACAGATACGCAGTATTTT
few | . | TRBJ2-7 | TRBV13 | CASTERAFYEQYF | TGTGCCAGCACTGAAAGGGCCTTCTACGAGCAGTACTTC
few | TRBD2 | TRBJ2-7 | TRBV5-1 | CASSLGLAGGYEQYF | TGCGCCAGCAGCTTGGGACTAGCGGGAGGATACGAGCAGTACTTC
. | TRBD1 | TRBJ1-1 | TRBV30 | CAWRQGMNTEAFF | TGTGCCTGGAGACAGGGGATGAACACTGAAGCTTTCTTT
few | TRBD2 | TRBJ2-7 | TRBV15 | CATSLPGLPLEQYF | TGTGCCACCAGCTTACCGGGACTACCGCTGGAGCAGTACTTC
. | TRBD2 | TRBJ2-5 | TRBV30 | CAWSVPEGGETQYF | TGTGCCTGGAGTGTACCGGAGGGAGGGGAGACCCAGTACTTC
. | TRBD1 | TRBJ2-7 | TRBV7-2 | CASSVGTAFYEQYF | TGTGCCAGCAGCGTAGGGACAGCATTCTACGAGCAGTACTTC
once | . | TRBJ1-5 | TRBV28 | CASSLMSRSNQPQHF | TGTGCCAGCAGTTTAATGTCCAGGAGCAATCAGCCCCAGCATTTT
. | TRBD1 | TRBJ2-3 | TRBV18 | CASSAGTGGSGTDTQYF | TGTGCCAGCTCAGCCGGGACAGGGGGCAGTGGGACAGATACGCAGTATTTT
. | . | TRBJ1-5 | TRBV7-2 | CASSPGIDGPAWYQPQHF | TGTGCCAGCAGCCCGGGGATTGATGGCCCTGCATGGTATCAGCCCCAGCATTTT
few | TRBD1 | TRBJ1-1 | TRBV2 | CASSQGAGTEAFF | TGTGCCAGCAGCCAGGGGGCTGGCACTGAAGCTTTCTTT
. | . | TRBJ2-3 | TRBV5-6 | CASSLFRGATDTQYF | TGTGCCAGCAGCTTGTTTCGCGGGGCCACAGATACGCAGTATTTT
few | . | TRBJ1-2 | TRBV5-4 | CASSLRQANYGYTF | TGTGCCAGCAGCTTACGACAGGCTAACTATGGCTACACCTTC
. | TRBD2 | TRBJ2-1 | TRBV7-7 | CASSSGLAGVDEQFF | TGTGCTAGCAGTTCCGGACTAGCGGGAGTCGACGAGCAGTTCTTC
few | TRBD1 | TRBJ1-2 | TRBV2 | CASARGGRTGGYTF | TGTGCCAGCGCCAGGGGGGGGCGGACAGGCGGCTACACCTTC
few | TRBD1 | TRBJ1-2 | TRBV14 | CASSQLQGGLGYTF | TGTGCCAGCAGCCAATTACAGGGGGGACTGGGCTACACCTTC
. | TRBD1 | TRBJ1-1 | TRBV15 | CATSRAGTVNTEAFF | TGTGCCACCAGCAGGGCCGGGACAGTGAACACTGAAGCTTTCTTT
few | . | TRBJ1-3 | TRBV19 | CATQEGPGNTIYF | TGTGCCACCCAGGAGGGACCTGGAAACACCATATATTTT
. | TRBD1 | TRBJ2-1 | TRBV19 | CASSNPRGQLAPYNEQFF | TGTGCCAGTAGTAACCCCAGGGGGCAACTAGCTCCGTACAATGAGCAGTTCTTC
once | . | TRBJ2-7 | TRBV7-2 | CASSVGFGMDYEQYF | TGTGCCAGCAGCGTTGGGTTCGGGATGGACTACGAGCAGTACTTC
. | TRBD1 | TRBJ2-1 | TRBV5-1 | CASSPTGETYNEQFF | TGCGCCAGCAGCCCAACAGGGGAAACCTACAATGAGCAGTTCTTC
. | . | TRBJ2-7 | TRBV19 | CASSMGTVSSYEQYF | TGTGCCAGTAGTATGGGGACCGTGAGCTCCTACGAGCAGTACTTC
. | TRBD1 | TRBJ1-3 | TRBV2 | CASSEGQGVSGNTIYF | TGTGCCAGCAGTGAAGGACAGGGGGTTTCTGGAAACACCATATATTTT
. | . | TRBJ2-3 | TRBV30 | CAWTPMNTQYF | TGTGCCTGGACCCCGATGAACACGCAGTATTTT
. | . | TRBJ2-7 | TRBV7-2 | CASSSSSGNLYF | TGTGCCAGCAGCTCTAGTAGCGGAAACTTGTACTTC
. | . | TRBJ1-5 | TRBV19 | CASSMRSSEPQHF | TGTGCCAGTAGTATGCGGAGCTCGGAGCCCCAGCATTTT
. | TRBD1 | TRBJ2-2 | TRBV10-3 | CAISARTGGAYTGELFF | TGTGCCATCAGTGCCCGGACAGGGGGCGCCTACACCGGGGAGCTGTTTTTT
. | . | TRBJ2-5 | TRBV28 | CASSLDMAETQYF | TGTGCCAGCAGTCTTGACATGGCCGAGACCCAGTACTTC
. | . | TRBJ2-5 | TRBV2 | CASSDLNLQETQYF | TGTGCCAGCAGTGATCTAAACCTCCAAGAGACCCAGTACTTC
. | . | TRBJ1-4 | TRBV30 | CAWSSRGEKLFF | TGTGCCTGGAGTTCCCGGGGGGAAAAACTGTTTTTT
few | TRBD1 | TRBJ1-1 | TRBV11-2 | CASSPGQGARGTEAFF | TGTGCCAGCAGCCCGGGACAGGGGGCTAGGGGCACTGAAGCTTTCTTT
. | TRBD1 | TRBJ2-2 | TRBV19 | CAILNWTGGNAYAGELFF | TGTGCCATCCTAAACTGGACAGGGGGCAATGCTTACGCCGGGGAGCTGTTTTTT
. | . | TRBJ2-1 | TRBV4-1 | CASSQDGQGYNEQFF | TGCGCCAGCAGCCAAGATGGGCAGGGTTACAATGAGCAGTTCTTC
. | . | TRBJ2-5 | TRBV2 | CASSPQAVPKETQYF | TGTGCCAGCAGTCCCCAAGCGGTACCCAAGGAGACCCAGTACTTC
few | . | TRBJ2-7 | TRBV30 | CAQKPVAGYEQYF | TGTGCCCAGAAGCCGGTCGCGGGGTACGAGCAGTACTTC
once | . | TRBJ2-1 | TRBV2 | CASSDRQGRDSRNEQFF | TGTGCCAGCAGTGACCGTCAAGGGCGGGACTCTCGCAATGAGCAGTTCTTC
. | TRBD2 | TRBJ2-1 | TRBV7-9 | CASSQRLAGSNEQFF | TGTGCCAGCAGTCAGAGGCTAGCGGGTAGCAATGAGCAGTTCTTC
. | . | TRBJ2-5 | TRBV10-2 | CASRDQDSQETQYF | TGCGCCAGCAGAGACCAGGACAGCCAAGAGACCCAGTACTTC
. | . | TRBJ1-5 | TRBV7-2 | CASSLTTGYSNQPQHF | TGTGCCAGCAGCCTAACGACAGGTTATAGCAATCAGCCCCAGCATTTT
once | . | TRBJ2-1 | TRBV7-2 | CASSLGHQTFQFF | TGTGCCAGCAGCTTAGGTCACCAGACGTTTCAGTTCTTC
. | TRBD2 | TRBJ2-5 | TRBV30 | CAWGLAGQTQYF | TGTGCCTGGGGACTAGCGGGTCAGACCCAGTACTTC
. | . | TRBJ2-1 | TRBV7-8 | CASSPQGRSSYNEQFF | TGTGCCAGCAGCCCCCAGGGGAGAAGCTCCTACAATGAGCAGTTCTTC
. | . | TRBJ2-1 | TRBV1 | CTSSPDLAGPSREQFF | TGCACCAGCAGCCCAGATTTAGCGGGTCCCTCGAGAGAGCAGTTCTTC
. | . | TRBJ2-3 | TRBV6-1 | CASRVTRGATDTQYF | TGTGCCAGCAGGGTGACTCGCGGGGCCACAGATACGCAGTATTTT
once | TRBD2 | TRBJ2-3 | TRBV2 | CARSWGEGRDTQYF | TGTGCCAGATCCTGGGGGGAGGGACGGGATACGCAGTATTTT
. | TRBD1 | TRBJ1-1 | TRBV2 | CASRGQGNTEAFF | TGTGCCAGCAGAGGACAGGGGAACACTGAAGCTTTCTTT
few | . | TRBJ2-7 | TRBV27 | CASSSVPSEQYF | TGTGCCAGCAGTTCGGTCCCCTCCGAGCAGTACTTC
once | TRBD1 | TRBJ1-4 | TRBV7-9 | CASSLPGGGEKLFF | TGTGCCAGCAGCTTACCAGGGGGAGGTGAAAAACTGTTTTTT